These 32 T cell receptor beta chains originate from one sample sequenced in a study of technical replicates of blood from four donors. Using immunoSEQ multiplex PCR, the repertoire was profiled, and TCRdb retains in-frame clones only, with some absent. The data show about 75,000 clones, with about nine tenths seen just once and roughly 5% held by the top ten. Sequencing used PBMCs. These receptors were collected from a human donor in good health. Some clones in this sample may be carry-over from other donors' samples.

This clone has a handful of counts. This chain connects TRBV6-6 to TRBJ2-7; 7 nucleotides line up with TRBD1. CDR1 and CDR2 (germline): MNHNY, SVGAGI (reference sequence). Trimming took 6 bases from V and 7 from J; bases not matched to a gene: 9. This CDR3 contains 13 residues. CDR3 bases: TGTGCCAGCAGCGGTCGTAGGGGGCATGAGCAGTACTTC. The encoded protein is CASSGRRGHEQYF.

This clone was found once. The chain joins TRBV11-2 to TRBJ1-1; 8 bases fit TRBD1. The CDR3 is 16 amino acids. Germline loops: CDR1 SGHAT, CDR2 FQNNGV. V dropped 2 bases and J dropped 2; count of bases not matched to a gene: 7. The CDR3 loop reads CASSLLPGGLNTEAFF. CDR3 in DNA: TGTGCCAGCAGCTTATTGCCAGGGGGCCTTAACACTGAAGCTTTCTTT.

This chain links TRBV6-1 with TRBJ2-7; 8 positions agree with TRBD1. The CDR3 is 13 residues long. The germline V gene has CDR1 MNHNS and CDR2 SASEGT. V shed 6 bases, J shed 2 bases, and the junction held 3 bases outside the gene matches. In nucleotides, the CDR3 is TGTGCCAGCAGAAGGACAGGGACCTACGAGCAGTACTTC. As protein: CASRRTGTYEQYF.

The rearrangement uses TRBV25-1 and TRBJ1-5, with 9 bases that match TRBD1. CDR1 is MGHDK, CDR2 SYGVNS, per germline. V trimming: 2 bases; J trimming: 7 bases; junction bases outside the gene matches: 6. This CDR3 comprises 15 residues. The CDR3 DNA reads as TGTGCCAGCAGTGAAGGGACAGGGTGGGGACAGCCCCAGCATTTT. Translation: CASSEGTGWGQPQHF.

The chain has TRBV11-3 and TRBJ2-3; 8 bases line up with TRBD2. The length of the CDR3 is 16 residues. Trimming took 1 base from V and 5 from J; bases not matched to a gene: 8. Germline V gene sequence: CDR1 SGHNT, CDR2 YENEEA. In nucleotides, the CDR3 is TGTGCCAGCAGCTTAGTCGTGCGGGAGGAGATAGATACGCAGTATTTT. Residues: CASSLVVREEIDTQYF.

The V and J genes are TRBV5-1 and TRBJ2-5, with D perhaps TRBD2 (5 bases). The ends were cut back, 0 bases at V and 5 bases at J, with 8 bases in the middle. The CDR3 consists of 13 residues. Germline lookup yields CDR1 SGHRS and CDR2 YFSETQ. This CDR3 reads CASSLGGAETQYF. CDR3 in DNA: TGCGCCAGCAGCTTGGGGGGAGCTGAGACCCAGTACTTC.

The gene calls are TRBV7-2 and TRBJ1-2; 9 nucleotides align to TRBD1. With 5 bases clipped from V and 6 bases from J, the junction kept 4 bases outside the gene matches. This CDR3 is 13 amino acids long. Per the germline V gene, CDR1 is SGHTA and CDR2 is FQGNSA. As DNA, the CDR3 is TGTGCCAGCAGCCCTGGACAGGGGAATGGCTACACCTTC. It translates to CASSPGQGNGYTF.

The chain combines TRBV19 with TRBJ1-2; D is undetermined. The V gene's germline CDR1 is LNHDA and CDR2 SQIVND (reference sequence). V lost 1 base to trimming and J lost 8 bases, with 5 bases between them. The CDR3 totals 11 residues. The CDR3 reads CASSIASGYTF. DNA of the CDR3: TGTGCCAGTAGTATAGCGAGCGGCTACACCTTC.

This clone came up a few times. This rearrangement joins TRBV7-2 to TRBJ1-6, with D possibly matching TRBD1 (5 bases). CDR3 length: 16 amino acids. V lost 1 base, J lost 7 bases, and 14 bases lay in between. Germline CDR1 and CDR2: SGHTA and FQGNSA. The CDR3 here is CASSLGRLAGNSPLHF. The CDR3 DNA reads TGTGCCAGCAGCTTAGGTAGGCTTGCAGGGAATTCACCCCTCCACTTT.

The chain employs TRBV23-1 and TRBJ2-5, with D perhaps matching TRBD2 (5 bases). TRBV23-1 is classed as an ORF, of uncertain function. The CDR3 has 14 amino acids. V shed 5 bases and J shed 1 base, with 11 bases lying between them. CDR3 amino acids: CASSARAGQETQYF. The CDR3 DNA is TGCGCCAGCAGTGCGAGGGCAGGCCAAGAGACCCAGTACTTC.

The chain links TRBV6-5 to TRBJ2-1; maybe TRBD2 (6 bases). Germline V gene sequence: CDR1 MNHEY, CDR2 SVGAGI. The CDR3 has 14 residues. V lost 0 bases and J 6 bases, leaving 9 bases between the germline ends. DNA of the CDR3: TGTGCCAGCAGTTACTCCGGGGGTAGCAATGAGCAGTTCTTC. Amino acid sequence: CASSYSGGSNEQFF.

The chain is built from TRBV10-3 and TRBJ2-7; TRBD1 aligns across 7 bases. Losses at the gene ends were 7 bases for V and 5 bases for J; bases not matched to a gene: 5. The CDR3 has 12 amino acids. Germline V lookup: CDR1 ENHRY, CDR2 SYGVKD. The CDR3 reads CAIKTGSNEQYF. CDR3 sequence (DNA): TGTGCCATCAAGACAGGGTCCAACGAGCAGTACTTC.

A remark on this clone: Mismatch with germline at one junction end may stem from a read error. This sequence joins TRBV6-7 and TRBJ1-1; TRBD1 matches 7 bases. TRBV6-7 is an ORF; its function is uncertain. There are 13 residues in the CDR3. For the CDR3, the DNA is TGTGCCAGCAGGCCGACAGGGAACGCTGAAGCTTTCTTT. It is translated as CASRPTGNAEAFF.

The CDR3 protein is CASSRRGSYEQYF. CDR3 coding DNA: TGTGCCAGCAGCCGGCGGGGTAGCTACGAGCAGTACTTC. V gene TRBV5-4 combines with J gene TRBJ2-7; possible D gene TRBD2, 6 bases. This CDR3 has 13 amino acids. V shed 4 bases and J shed 3 bases, with 11 bases lying between them. CDR1 SGHNT and CDR2 YYREEE come from the germline V gene (reference sequence).

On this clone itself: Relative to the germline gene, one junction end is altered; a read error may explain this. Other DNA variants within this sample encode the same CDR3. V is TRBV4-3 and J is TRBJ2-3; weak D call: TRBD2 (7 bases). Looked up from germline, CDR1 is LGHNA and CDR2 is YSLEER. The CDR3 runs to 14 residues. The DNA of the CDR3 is TGCGCCAGCAGCCGTGGCGGGGGCACGGATACGCAGTATTTT. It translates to CASSRGGGTDTQYF.

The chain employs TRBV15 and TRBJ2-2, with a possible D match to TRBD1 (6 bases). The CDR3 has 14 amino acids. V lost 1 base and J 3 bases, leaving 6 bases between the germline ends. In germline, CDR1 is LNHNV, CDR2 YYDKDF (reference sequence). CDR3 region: CATSRGQDTGELFF. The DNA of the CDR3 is TGTGCCACCAGCAGAGGACAGGACACCGGGGAGCTGTTTTTT.

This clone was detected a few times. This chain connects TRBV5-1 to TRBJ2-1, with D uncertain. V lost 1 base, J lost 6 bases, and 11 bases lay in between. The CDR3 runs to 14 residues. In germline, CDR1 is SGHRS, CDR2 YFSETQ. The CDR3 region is CASSLPSGSNEQFF. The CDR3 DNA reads TGCGCCAGCAGCTTGCCGTCAGGTAGCAATGAGCAGTTCTTC. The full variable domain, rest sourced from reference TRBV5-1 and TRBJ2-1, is KAGVTQTPRYLIKTRGQQVTLSCSPISGHRSVSWYQQTPGQGLQFLFEYFSETQRNKGNFPGRFSGRQFSNSRSEMNVSTLELGDSALYLCASSLPSGSNEQFFGPGTRLTVL.

CDR3 amino acids: CASSNGRGAYEQYF. Written as DNA, the CDR3 is TGTGCCAGCAGCAATGGCAGGGGTGCCTACGAGCAGTACTTC. The chain couples TRBV2 to TRBJ2-7, with D maybe TRBD1 (6 bases). This CDR3 comprises 14 residues. V was trimmed by 6 bases and J by 2 bases, leaving 14 bases between them. The V gene's germline CDR1 is SNHLY and CDR2 FYNNEI. The complete variable domain, with remaining parts taken from reference TRBV2 and TRBJ2-7, reads EPEVTQTPSHQVTQMGQEVILRCVPISNHLYFYWYRQILGQKVEFLVSFYNNEISEKSEIFDDQFSVERPDGSNFTLKIRSTKLEDSAMYFCASSNGRGAYEQYFGPGTRLTVT.

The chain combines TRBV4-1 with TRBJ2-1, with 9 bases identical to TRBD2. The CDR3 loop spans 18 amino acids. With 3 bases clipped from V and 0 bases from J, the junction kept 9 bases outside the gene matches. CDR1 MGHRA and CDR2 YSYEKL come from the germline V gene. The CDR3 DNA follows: TGCGCCAGCAGCCAGTCTCGTAGCGGGGGAGTCTCCTACAATGAGCAGTTCTTC. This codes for CASSQSRSGGVSYNEQFF.

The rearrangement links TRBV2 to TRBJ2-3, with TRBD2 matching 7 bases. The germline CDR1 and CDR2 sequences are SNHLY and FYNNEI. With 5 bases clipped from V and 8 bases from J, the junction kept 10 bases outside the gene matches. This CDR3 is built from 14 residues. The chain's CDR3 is CASSQARSGGTQYF. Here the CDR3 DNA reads TGTGCCAGCAGTCAGGCTAGATCGGGGGGTACGCAGTATTTT.

The CDR3 is CASSLASGEAFF. CDR3 nucleotide sequence: TGCGCCAGCAGCTTGGCATCCGGTGAAGCTTTCTTT. The chain joins TRBV5-1 to TRBJ1-1, with D uncertain. V lost 0 bases, J lost 7 bases, and 7 bases lay in between. Germline CDR1 and CDR2: SGHRS and YFSETQ. CDR3 length: 12 residues. Combining the CDR3 with reference TRBV5-1 and TRBJ1-1 gives the whole variable domain KAGVTQTPRYLIKTRGQQVTLSCSPISGHRSVSWYQQTPGQGLQFLFEYFSETQRNKGNFPGRFSGRQFSNSRSEMNVSTLELGDSALYLCASSLASGEAFFGQGTRLTVV.

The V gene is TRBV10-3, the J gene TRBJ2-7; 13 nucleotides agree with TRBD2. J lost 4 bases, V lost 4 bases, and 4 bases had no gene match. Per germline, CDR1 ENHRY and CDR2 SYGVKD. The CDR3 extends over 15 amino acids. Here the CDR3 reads CAISGGLAGIYEQYF. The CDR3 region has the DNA TGTGCCATCAGTGGGGGACTAGCGGGAATTTACGAGCAGTACTTC.

The CDR3 here is CAISDNPGLAESNEQFF. Written as DNA, the CDR3 is TGTGCCATCAGTGACAACCCGGGACTAGCGGAGAGCAATGAGCAGTTCTTC. This rearrangement joins TRBV10-3 to TRBJ2-1, with 11 bases aligning to TRBD2. Trimming cost V 3 bases and J 6 bases; bases outside gene matches: 10. CDR3 length: 17 amino acids. The germline CDR1 and CDR2 sequences are ENHRY and SYGVKD.

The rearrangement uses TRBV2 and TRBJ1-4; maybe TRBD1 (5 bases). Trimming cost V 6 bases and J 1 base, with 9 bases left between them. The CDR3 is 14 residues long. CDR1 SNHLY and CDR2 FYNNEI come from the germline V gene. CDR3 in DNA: TGTGCCAGCAGGCAGGGATTAACTAATGAAAAACTGTTTTTT. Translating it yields CASRQGLTNEKLFF.

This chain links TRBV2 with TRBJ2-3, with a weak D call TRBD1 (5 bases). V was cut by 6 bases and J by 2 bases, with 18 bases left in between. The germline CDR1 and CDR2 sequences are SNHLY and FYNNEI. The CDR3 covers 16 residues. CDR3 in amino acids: CASSQNFRGNTDTQYF. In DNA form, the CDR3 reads TGTGCCAGCAGCCAAAACTTTAGGGGTAACACAGATACGCAGTATTTT.

The CDR3 region is CASSEVGRLVHQPQHF. The CDR3 nucleotides read TGTGCCAGCAGTGAAGTTGGCAGACTAGTGCATCAGCCCCAGCATTTT. This rearrangement joins TRBV6-1 to TRBJ1-5; D unclear. V was clipped by 1 base and J by 5 bases, with 15 bases between them. The germline V gene has CDR1 MNHNS and CDR2 SASEGT. The CDR3 contains 16 residues.

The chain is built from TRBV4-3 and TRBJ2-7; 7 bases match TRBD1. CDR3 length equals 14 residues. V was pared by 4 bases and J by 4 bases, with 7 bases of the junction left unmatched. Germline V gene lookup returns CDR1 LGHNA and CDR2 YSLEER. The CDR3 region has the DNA TGCGCCAGCAGCCCTGGAACAGGGGCTTACGAGCAGTACTTC. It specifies CASSPGTGAYEQYF.

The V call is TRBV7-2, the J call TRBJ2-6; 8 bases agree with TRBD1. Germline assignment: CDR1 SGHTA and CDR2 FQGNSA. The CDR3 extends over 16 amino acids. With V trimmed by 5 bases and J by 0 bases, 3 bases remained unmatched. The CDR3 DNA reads TGTGCCAGCAGCCAGGACAGGGCCTCTGGGGCCAACGTCCTGACTTTC. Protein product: CASSQDRASGANVLTF.

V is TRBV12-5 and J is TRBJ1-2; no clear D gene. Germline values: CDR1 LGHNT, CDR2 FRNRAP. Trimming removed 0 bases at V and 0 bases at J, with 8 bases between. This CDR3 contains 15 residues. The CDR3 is CASGLVLGTNYGYTF. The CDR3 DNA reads TGTGCTAGTGGTTTGGTACTCGGTACTAACTATGGCTACACCTTC.

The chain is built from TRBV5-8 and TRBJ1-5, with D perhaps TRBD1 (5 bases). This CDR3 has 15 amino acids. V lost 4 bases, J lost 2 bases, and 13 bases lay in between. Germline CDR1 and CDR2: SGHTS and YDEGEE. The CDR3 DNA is TGTGCCAGCAGCCCGGGTACACAGGGCAATCAGCCCCAGCATTTT. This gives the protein CASSPGTQGNQPQHF.

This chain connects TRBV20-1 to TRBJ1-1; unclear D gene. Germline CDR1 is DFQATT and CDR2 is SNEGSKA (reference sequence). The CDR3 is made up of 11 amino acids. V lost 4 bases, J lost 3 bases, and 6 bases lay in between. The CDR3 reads CSAITHTEAFF. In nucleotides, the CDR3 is TGCAGTGCTATTACTCACACTGAAGCTTTCTTT.

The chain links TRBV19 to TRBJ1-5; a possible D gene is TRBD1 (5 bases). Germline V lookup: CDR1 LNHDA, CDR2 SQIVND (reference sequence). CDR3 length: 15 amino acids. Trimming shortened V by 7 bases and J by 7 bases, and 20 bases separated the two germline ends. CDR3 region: CASNVRDGGGQPQHF. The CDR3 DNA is TGTGCCAGTAACGTCCGGGACGGGGGAGGCCAGCCCCAGCATTTT.